The 27 T cell receptor beta chains reported below all come from one sample, sequenced in a study of blood T cell repertoires in COVID-19. Produced via immunoSEQ multiplex PCR; TCRdb's table is partial and in-frame only. This repertoire shows about 25,000 clones, around 90% found once; its top ten account for 7.5% to 8.5%. The sample consisted of peripheral blood. These TCRs come from a man aged 50-59 years with active COVID-19.

The chain joins TRBV30 to TRBJ2-5; perhaps TRBD2 as D (5 bases). This CDR3 spans 13 amino acids. In germline, CDR1 is GTSNPN, CDR2 SVGIG (reference sequence). Deletions cut 2 bases from V and 5 bases from J, with 12 bases between. In nucleotides, the CDR3 is TGTGCCTGGAGTTACCTAGCCGGGGAGACCCAGTACTTC. The encoded protein is CAWSYLAGETQYF.

The chain recombines TRBV5-5 with TRBJ2-3; weak D call: TRBD2 (5 bases). Trimming took off 2 bases at V and 2 bases at J, with 9 bases between the two ends. The CDR3 sequence is 14 residues long. Germline assignment: CDR1 SGHKS and CDR2 YYEKEE (reference sequence). The CDR3 loop is CASSLQLVTDTQYF. CDR3 bases: TGTGCCAGCAGCTTACAACTAGTCACAGATACGCAGTATTTT.

The V gene is TRBV14, the J gene TRBJ1-3; possible D gene TRBD1, 6 bases. The V end lost 4 bases, the J end lost 0 bases, and 10 bases lay between the germline ends. Looked up from germline, CDR1 is SGHDN and CDR2 is FVKESK. CDR3 size: 15 residues. In DNA form, the CDR3 reads TGTGCCAGCAGCCCGGGGGGCTTCTCTGGAAACACCATATATTTT. It codes for CASSPGGFSGNTIYF.

V gene TRBV29-1 combines with J gene TRBJ2-7, with 10 bases identical to TRBD2. Germline V gene data show CDR1 as SQVTM and CDR2 as ANQGSEA. The CDR3 covers 15 residues. V lost 3 bases to trimming and J lost 2 bases; unmatched junction nucleotides: 7. This CDR3 is CSVEDIAGGPYEQYF. For the CDR3, the DNA is TGCAGCGTTGAGGATATAGCGGGGGGCCCCTACGAGCAGTACTTC.

This clone was counted only a few times. This chain uses TRBV27 with TRBJ1-1; TRBD1 is a possible D gene (5 bases). V was cut by 3 bases and J by 2 bases, with 7 bases left in between. CDR1 is MNHEY, CDR2 SMNVEV, per germline (reference sequence). The CDR3 is 13 amino acids. CDR3 sequence: CASSLGLNTEAFF. The CDR3 DNA sequence: TGTGCCAGCAGTTTGGGGCTAAACACTGAAGCTTTCTTT.

This chain joins TRBV24-1 and TRBJ2-3, with TRBD1 matching 9 bases. Germline V gene sequence: CDR1 KGHDR, CDR2 SFDVKD. CDR3 length equals 16 residues. V lost 2 bases, J lost 3 bases, and 5 bases stayed unmatched. The CDR3 nucleotides read TGTGCCACCAGTGATTCTACAGGGGGCTGGACAGATACGCAGTATTTT. As protein: CATSDSTGGWTDTQYF.

The chain is built from TRBV19 and TRBJ1-1, with 9 bases that match TRBD1. With 7 bases clipped from V and 4 bases from J, the junction kept 4 bases outside the gene matches. The CDR3 consists of 13 residues. Germline V CDR1 and CDR2: LNHDA, SQIVND (reference sequence). CDR3 sequence: CASTVTGGTEAFF. The CDR3 nucleotides are TGTGCCAGTACCGTGACAGGGGGCACTGAAGCTTTCTTT.

The rearrangement uses TRBV6-5 and TRBJ1-2; tentative D call: TRBD1 (5 bases). The CDR3 consists of 12 residues. Deletions cut 10 bases from V and 10 bases from J, with 19 bases between. CDR1 and CDR2 from the germline V gene are MNHEY and SVGAGI. This CDR3 is CAIRRGFRSYTF. CDR3 nucleotide sequence: TGTGCCATAAGGAGGGGCTTTCGATCCTACACCTTC.

V usage is TRBV4-3 and J usage is TRBJ1-4; D is unresolved. Trimming stripped 0 bases from V and 0 bases from J, with 11 bases between. Germline V gene data show CDR1 as LGHNA and CDR2 as YSLEER. CDR3 length: 17 amino acids. The DNA for the CDR3 is TGCGCCAGCAGCCAAGATCTCTCGGGTGCAACTAATGAAAAACTGTTTTTT. Translated, it gives CASSQDLSGATNEKLFF.

This clone appeared once. The chain links TRBV13 to TRBJ2-3, with TRBD1 matching 9 bases. Germline V lookup: CDR1 PRHDT, CDR2 FYEKMQ (reference sequence). V dropped 6 bases and J dropped 4; count of bases not matched to a gene: 14. CDR3 length: 17 residues. CDR3 amino acids: CASRQEQGASKPDTQYF. As DNA, the CDR3 is TGTGCCAGCAGGCAAGAACAGGGGGCCTCAAAACCAGATACGCAGTATTTT.

This chain links TRBV10-1 with TRBJ2-1; 11 nucleotides line up with TRBD2. Germline V gives CDR1 WNHNN, CDR2 SYGVQD (reference sequence). V lost 2 bases to trimming and J lost 10 bases; unmatched junction nucleotides: 10. CDR3 size: 16 residues. The chain's CDR3 is CASSEALAGGQGEQFF. CDR3 in DNA: TGCGCCAGCAGTGAGGCCCTAGCGGGAGGCCAGGGGGAGCAGTTCTTC.

The CDR3: CASSFDRALIYGYTF. The CDR3 DNA reads TGTGCCAGCAGTTTTGACAGGGCTCTAATCTATGGCTACACCTTC. V and J are TRBV27 and TRBJ1-2, with 7 bases fitting TRBD1. The germline gives CDR1 MNHEY, CDR2 SMNVEV (reference sequence). The CDR3 totals 15 residues. Unmatched junction bases numbered 8, after V lost 3 bases and J lost 4 bases.

J is TRBJ1-1 and V is TRBV30, with TRBD1 identical over 11 bases. This CDR3 has 14 amino acids. Germline lookup yields CDR1 GTSNPN and CDR2 SVGIG (reference sequence). J gave up 5 bases and V 5 bases, and 7 bases lay outside the gene matches. CDR3 amino acids: CAWGGQGVGTEAFF. CDR3 DNA: TGTGCCTGGGGGGGACAGGGGGTAGGAACTGAAGCTTTCTTT. Looking up the rest from reference TRBV30 and TRBJ1-1 gives the full variable domain: SQTIHQWPATLVQPVGSPLSLECTVEGTSNPNLYWYRQAAGRGLQLLFYSVGIGQISSEVPQNLSASRPQDRQFILSSKKLLLSDSGFYLCAWGGQGVGTEAFFGQGTRLTVV.

V and J are TRBV7-9 and TRBJ1-1, with D maybe TRBD1 (5 bases). The CDR3 runs to 16 residues. V was shortened by 6 bases and J by 1 base, with 18 bases between the two germline ends. Germline V gives CDR1 SEHNR, CDR2 FQNEAQ (reference sequence). The CDR3 reads CASRGGGDARNTEAFF. For the CDR3, the DNA is TGTGCCAGCAGGGGGGGAGGTGACGCGAGGAACACTGAAGCTTTCTTT.

The chain carries TRBV7-9 and TRBJ1-5, with no clear D. The germline CDR1 and CDR2 sequences are SEHNR and FQNEAQ (reference sequence). The CDR3 loop spans 13 amino acids. V was shortened by 3 bases and J by 5 bases, with 8 bases between the two germline ends. CDR3 protein: CASSFSQHQPQHF. The CDR3 DNA follows: TGTGCCAGCAGCTTCTCACAGCATCAGCCCCAGCATTTT.

This clone has just one count. The chain has TRBV27 and TRBJ1-2, with 8 bases matching TRBD1. This CDR3 has 14 residues. Germline CDR1 and CDR2: MNHEY and SMNVEV (reference sequence). V trimming: 8 bases; J trimming: 8 bases; junction bases outside the gene matches: 13. CDR3 nucleotide sequence: TGTGCCAGCGGGGTTAGAACAGGGGGACGGGGCTACACCTTC. It specifies CASGVRTGGRGYTF.

The chain combines TRBV28 with TRBJ1-4; 8 bases are a match to TRBD1. Looked up from germline, CDR1 is MDHEN and CDR2 is SYDVKM. The J segment lost 8 bases and the V segment lost 5 bases, leaving 7 bases of the junction unmatched. The length of the CDR3 is 14 residues. CDR3 in amino acids: CASSAQGAQEKLFF. In DNA, the CDR3 is TGTGCCAGCAGTGCTCAGGGGGCGCAAGAAAAACTGTTTTTT.

This sequence joins TRBV18 and TRBJ2-3, with D uncertain. Germline CDR1 and CDR2: KGHSH and LQKENI. Trimming took 4 bases from V and 0 from J, leaving 8 bases between them. The CDR3 has 14 residues. CDR3 amino acids: CASSRAQSTDTQYF. CDR3 nucleotides: TGTGCCAGCTCACGGGCACAAAGCACAGATACGCAGTATTTT.

This clone was detected a few times. The chain joins TRBV5-8 to TRBJ1-5; 7 bases match TRBD1. CDR3 size: 16 residues. V gave up 5 bases and J gave up 9 bases; unmatched junction bases: 17. Germline V CDR1 and CDR2: SGHTS, YDEGEE. In nucleotides, the CDR3 is TGTGCCAGCAGGGCACAGGGGTCCTACCTTATCTCGCCCCAGCATTTT. This codes for CASRAQGSYLISPQHF.

The V call is TRBV5-4, the J call TRBJ2-1, with 7 bases matching TRBD2. After removal of 2 bases from V and 0 bases from J, the junction contained 2 bases not matched to a gene. The CDR3 is 15 amino acids. Germline loops: CDR1 SGHNT, CDR2 YYREEE (reference sequence). The CDR3 DNA reads TGTGCCAGCAGCTTTGGGGGGGGCTCCTACAATGAGCAGTTCTTC. Translation: CASSFGGGSYNEQFF.

The V gene is TRBV10-3, the J gene TRBJ2-1; TRBD2 matches at 9 bases. This CDR3 is 13 amino acids long. The ends lost 10 bases at V and 7 bases at J; junction bases unmatched: 8. Germline lookup yields CDR1 ENHRY and CDR2 SYGVKD. CDR3: CANARLAENEQFF. CDR3 nucleotides: TGTGCCAACGCCCGACTAGCGGAGAATGAGCAGTTCTTC.

The chain links TRBV20-1 to TRBJ2-1; D might be TRBD2 (6 bases). CDR1 is DFQATT and CDR2 is SNEGSKA in the germline V gene (reference sequence). The CDR3 extends over 15 amino acids. The V end lost 3 bases, the J end lost 7 bases, and 19 bases lay between the germline ends. CDR3 loop: CSASPPGLPQNEQFF. The CDR3 DNA reads as TGCAGTGCTAGTCCCCCGGGACTCCCGCAGAATGAGCAGTTCTTC.

The rearrangement links TRBV9 to TRBJ2-3; 10 bases line up with TRBD1. This CDR3 contains 15 residues. J lost 5 bases, V lost 4 bases, and 7 bases had no gene match. The germline gives CDR1 SGDLS, CDR2 YYNGEE. The CDR3 region is CASSLDGQGVDTQYF. As DNA, the CDR3 is TGTGCCAGCAGCTTAGATGGACAGGGGGTAGATACGCAGTATTTT.

The CDR3 DNA sequence: TGTGCCAGCAGCCAAGAAGACAGGGAGCAAGGCATCTATGGCTACACCTTC. It translates to CASSQEDREQGIYGYTF. This sequence joins TRBV14 and TRBJ1-2, with 7 bases aligning to TRBD1. The length of the CDR3 is 17 residues. Germline CDR1 and CDR2: SGHDN and FVKESK. J lost 4 bases, V lost 0 bases, and 11 bases had no gene match.

The gene calls are TRBV5-1 and TRBJ1-1; D gene unclear. CDR1 SGHRS and CDR2 YFSETQ come from the germline V gene. The CDR3 sequence is 15 residues long. The ends were cut back, 4 bases at V and 3 bases at J, with 16 bases in the middle. The CDR3 protein is CASSPGWRAHTEAFF. For the CDR3, the DNA is TGCGCCAGCAGCCCAGGATGGAGGGCTCACACTGAAGCTTTCTTT.

The chain employs TRBV11-2 and TRBJ2-1; TRBD2 matches at 12 bases. V lost 7 bases, J lost 4 bases, and 5 bases stayed unmatched. The CDR3 consists of 15 residues. Germline values: CDR1 SGHAT, CDR2 FQNNGV. CDR3 sequence: CASTPSGGVYNEQFF. The CDR3 DNA is TGTGCCAGCACCCCTAGCGGGGGGGTATACAATGAGCAGTTCTTC.

V is TRBV30 and J is TRBJ1-1; D is ambiguous. This CDR3 is 12 amino acids long. Germline lookup yields CDR1 GTSNPN and CDR2 SVGIG (reference sequence). Trimming left V 4 bases short and J 7 bases short, with 13 bases between. The CDR3 DNA is TGTGCCTGGACCCGACGGGCGGGTGAAGCTTTCTTT. It codes for CAWTRRAGEAFF.